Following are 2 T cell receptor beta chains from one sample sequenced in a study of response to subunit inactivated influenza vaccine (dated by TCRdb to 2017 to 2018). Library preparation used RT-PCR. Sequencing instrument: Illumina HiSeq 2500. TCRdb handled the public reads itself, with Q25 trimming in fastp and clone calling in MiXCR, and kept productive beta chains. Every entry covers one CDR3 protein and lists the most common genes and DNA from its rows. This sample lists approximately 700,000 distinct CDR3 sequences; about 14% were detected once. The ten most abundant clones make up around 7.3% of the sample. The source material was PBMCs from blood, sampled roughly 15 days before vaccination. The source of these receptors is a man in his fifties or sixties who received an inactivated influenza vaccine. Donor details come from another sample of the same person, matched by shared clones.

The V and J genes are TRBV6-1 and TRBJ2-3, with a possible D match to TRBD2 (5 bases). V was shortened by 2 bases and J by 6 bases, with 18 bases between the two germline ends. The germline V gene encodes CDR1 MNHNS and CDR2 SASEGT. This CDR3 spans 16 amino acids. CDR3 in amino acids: CASSEIEGLHGDTQYF. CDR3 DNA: TGTGCCAGCAGTGAAATCGAGGGTTTACACGGGGATACGCAGTATTTT.

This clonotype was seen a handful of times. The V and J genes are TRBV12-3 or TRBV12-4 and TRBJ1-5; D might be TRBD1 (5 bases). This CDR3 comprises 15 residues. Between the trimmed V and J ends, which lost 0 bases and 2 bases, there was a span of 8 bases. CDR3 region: CASSLAGRGNQPQHF. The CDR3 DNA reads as TGTGCCAGCAGTTTAGCGGGCAGGGGCAATCAGCCCCAGCATTTT.